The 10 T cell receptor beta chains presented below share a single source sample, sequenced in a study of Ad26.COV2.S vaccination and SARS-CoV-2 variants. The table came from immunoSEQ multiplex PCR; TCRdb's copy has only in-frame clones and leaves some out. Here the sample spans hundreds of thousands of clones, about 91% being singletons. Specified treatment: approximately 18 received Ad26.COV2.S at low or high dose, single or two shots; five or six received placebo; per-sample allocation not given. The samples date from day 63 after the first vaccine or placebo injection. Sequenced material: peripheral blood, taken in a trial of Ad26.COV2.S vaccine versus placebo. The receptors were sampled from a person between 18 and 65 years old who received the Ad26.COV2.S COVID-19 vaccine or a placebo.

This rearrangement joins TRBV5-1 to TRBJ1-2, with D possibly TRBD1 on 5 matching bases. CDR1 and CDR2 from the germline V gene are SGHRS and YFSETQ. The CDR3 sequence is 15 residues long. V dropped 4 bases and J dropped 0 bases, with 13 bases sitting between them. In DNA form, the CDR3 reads TGCGCCAGCAGCCAGGGCGGGGCAACTAACTATGGCTACACCTTC. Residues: CASSQGGATNYGYTF.

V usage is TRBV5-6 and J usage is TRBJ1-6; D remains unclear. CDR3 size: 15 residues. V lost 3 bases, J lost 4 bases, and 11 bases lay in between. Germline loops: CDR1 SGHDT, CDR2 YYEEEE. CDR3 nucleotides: TGTGCCAGCAGCTACACCGGGAGTTATAATTCACCCCTCCACTTT. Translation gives CASSYTGSYNSPLHF. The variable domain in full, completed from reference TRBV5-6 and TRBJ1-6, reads DAGVTQSPTHLIKTRGQQVTLRCSPKSGHDTVSWYQQALGQGPQFIFQYYEEEERQRGNFPDRFSGHQFPNYSSELNVNALLLGDSALYLCASSYTGSYNSPLHFGNGTRLTVT.

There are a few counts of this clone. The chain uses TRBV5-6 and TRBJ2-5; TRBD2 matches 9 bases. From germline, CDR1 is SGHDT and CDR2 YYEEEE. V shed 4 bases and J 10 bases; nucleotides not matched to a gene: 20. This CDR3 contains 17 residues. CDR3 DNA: TGTGCCAGCAGCAAACAGCTTCTGGCGGGAGGGCTTAGGGGCCAGTACTTC. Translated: CASSKQLLAGGLRGQYF.

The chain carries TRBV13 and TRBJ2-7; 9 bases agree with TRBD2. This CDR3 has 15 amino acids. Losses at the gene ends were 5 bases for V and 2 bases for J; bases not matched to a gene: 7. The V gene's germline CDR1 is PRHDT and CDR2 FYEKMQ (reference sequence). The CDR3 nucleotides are TGTGCCAGCAGCCCAGGACTAGCGACTACCTACGAGCAGTACTTC. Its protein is CASSPGLATTYEQYF.

The chain's CDR3 is CASSSGTSGGKLFF. CDR3 nucleotides: TGTGCCAGCAGTTCCGGGACCTCCGGTGGAAAACTGTTTTTT. V is TRBV7-6 and J is TRBJ1-4; TRBD1 might be the D (5 bases). Trimming removed 6 bases from V and 10 bases from J, with 18 bases in between. The CDR3 totals 14 residues. Germline-derived CDR1 and CDR2 are SGHVS and FNYEAQ.

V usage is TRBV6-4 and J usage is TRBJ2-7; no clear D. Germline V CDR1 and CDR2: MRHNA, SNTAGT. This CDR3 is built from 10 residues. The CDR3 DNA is TGTGCCAGCAGTCTCGGACCTCGGCACGTC. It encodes CASSLGPRHV.

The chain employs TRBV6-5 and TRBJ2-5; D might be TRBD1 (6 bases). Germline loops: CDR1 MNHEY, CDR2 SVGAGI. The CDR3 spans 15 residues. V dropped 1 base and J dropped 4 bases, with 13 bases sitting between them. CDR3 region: CASSYWMGAGETQYF. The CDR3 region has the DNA TGTGCCAGCAGTTACTGGATGGGGGCCGGAGAGACCCAGTACTTC.

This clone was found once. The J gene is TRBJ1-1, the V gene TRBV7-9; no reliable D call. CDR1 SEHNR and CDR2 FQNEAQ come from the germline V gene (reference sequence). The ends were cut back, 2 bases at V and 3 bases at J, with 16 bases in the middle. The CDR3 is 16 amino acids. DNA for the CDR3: TGTGCCAGCAGCTTATCCCTAGGAAGCGAGGACACTGAAGCTTTCTTT. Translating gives CASSLSLGSEDTEAFF.

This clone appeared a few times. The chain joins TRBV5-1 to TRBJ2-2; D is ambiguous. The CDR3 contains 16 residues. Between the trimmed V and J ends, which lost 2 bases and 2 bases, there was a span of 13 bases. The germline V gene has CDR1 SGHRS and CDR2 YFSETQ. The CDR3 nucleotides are TGCGCCAGCAGCTTTAGAGTCTTCCCTAACACCGGGGAGCTGTTTTTT. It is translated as CASSFRVFPNTGELFF.

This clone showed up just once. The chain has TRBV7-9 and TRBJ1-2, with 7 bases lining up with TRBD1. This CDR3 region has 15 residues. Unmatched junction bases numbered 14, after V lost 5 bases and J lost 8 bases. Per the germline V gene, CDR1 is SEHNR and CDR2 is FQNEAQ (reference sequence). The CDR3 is CASSLQGEGARGYTF. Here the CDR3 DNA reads TGTGCCAGCAGCCTCCAAGGAGAGGGGGCGCGAGGCTACACCTTC.